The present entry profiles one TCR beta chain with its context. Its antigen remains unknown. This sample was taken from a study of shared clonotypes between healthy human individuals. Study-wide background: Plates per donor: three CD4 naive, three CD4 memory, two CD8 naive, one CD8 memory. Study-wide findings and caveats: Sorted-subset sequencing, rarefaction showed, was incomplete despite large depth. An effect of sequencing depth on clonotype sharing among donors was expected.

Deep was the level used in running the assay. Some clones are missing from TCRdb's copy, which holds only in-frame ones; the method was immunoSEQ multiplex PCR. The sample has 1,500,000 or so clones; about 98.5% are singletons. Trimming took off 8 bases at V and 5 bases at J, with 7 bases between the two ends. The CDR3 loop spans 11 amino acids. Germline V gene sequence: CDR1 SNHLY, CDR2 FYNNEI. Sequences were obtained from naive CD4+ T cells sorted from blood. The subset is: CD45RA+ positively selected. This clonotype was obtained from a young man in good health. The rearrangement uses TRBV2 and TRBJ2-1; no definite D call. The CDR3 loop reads CASRLNNEQFF. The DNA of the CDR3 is TGTGCCAGCCGTCTAAACAATGAGCAGTTCTTC.